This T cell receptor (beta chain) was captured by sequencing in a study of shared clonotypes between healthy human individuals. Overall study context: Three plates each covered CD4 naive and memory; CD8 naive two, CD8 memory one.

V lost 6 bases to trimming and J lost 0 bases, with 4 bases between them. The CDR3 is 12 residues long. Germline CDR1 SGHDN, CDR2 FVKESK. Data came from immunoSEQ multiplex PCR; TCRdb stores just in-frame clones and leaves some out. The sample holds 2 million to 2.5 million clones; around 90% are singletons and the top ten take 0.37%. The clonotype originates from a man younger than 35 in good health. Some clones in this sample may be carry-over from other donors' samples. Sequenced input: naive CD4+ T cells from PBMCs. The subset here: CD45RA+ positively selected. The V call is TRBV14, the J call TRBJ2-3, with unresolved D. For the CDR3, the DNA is TGTGCCAGCAGTACCAGCACAGATACGCAGTATTTT. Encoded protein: CASSTSTDTQYF. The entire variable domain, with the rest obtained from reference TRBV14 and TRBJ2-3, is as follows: EAGVTQFPSHSVIEKGQTVTLRCDPISGHDNLYWYRRVMGKEIKFLLHFVKESKQDESGMPNNRFLAERTGGTYSTLKVQPAELEDSGVYFCASSTSTDTQYFGPGTRLTVL.